The 20 T cell receptor beta chains listed next were all sequenced from one sample in a study of blood T cell repertoires in COVID-19. Some clones are missing from TCRdb's copy, which holds only in-frame ones; the method was immunoSEQ multiplex PCR. The table records 150,000 to 200,000 clones, under 85% of them present only once. Sample: peripheral blood. The receptor source for this set is a man aged 60 to 69 with active or convalescent COVID-19.

This clone was seen once. CDR3 residues: CASGEQGGTEAFF. The DNA of the CDR3 is TGTGCCAGTGGGGAACAGGGCGGCACTGAAGCTTTCTTT. The chain is built from TRBV19 and TRBJ1-1, with D possibly matching TRBD1 (6 bases). The CDR3 extends over 13 amino acids. The germline CDR1 and CDR2 sequences are LNHDA and SQIVND (reference sequence). V dropped 8 bases and J dropped 4 bases, with 14 bases sitting between them.

The genes are TRBV7-9 and TRBJ2-4; 8 positions match TRBD1. This CDR3 contains 16 residues. Trimming cost V 5 bases and J 2 bases; bases outside gene matches: 8. Germline V gives CDR1 SEHNR, CDR2 FQNEAQ (reference sequence). The CDR3 protein is CASSPRTGRTKNIQYF. As DNA, the CDR3 is TGTGCCAGCAGCCCCCGGACAGGGCGGACCAAAAACATTCAGTACTTC.

The V and J genes are TRBV15 and TRBJ1-3; D uncertain. V lost 5 bases and J lost 6, with 17 bases in between. The germline CDR1 and CDR2 sequences are LNHNV and YYDKDF (reference sequence). This CDR3 is 15 amino acids long. CDR3 in amino acids: CATSSAVGRPNTIYF. As DNA, the CDR3 is TGTGCCACCAGCTCAGCGGTCGGCCGCCCAAACACCATATATTTT.

CDR3 loop: CASSWTRGETQYF. The CDR3 coding sequence is TGTGCCAGCAGTTGGACGCGAGGGGAGACCCAGTACTTC. The chain employs TRBV6-2 or TRBV6-3 and TRBJ2-5; TRBD2 might be the D (5 bases). CDR1 and CDR2 from the germline V gene are MNHEY and SVGEGT. Trimming stripped 4 bases from V and 5 bases from J, with 11 bases between. The CDR3 contains 13 residues.

This chain links TRBV29-1 with TRBJ2-3; TRBD2 matches 12 bases. The CDR3 runs to 15 residues. CDR1 and CDR2 (germline): SQVTM, ANQGSEA. Losses at the gene ends were 1 base for V and 4 bases for J; bases not matched to a gene: 3. CDR3 region: CSVEGLAGGPDTQYF. In DNA form, the CDR3 reads TGCAGCGTTGAAGGTCTAGCGGGAGGGCCAGATACGCAGTATTTT.

V and J are TRBV3-1 (or the pseudogene TRBV3-2) and TRBJ1-5; a possible D gene is TRBD1 (6 bases). The ends were cut back, 5 bases at V and 5 bases at J, with 10 bases in the middle. This CDR3 is built from 13 residues. Germline assignment: CDR1 LGHDT and CDR2 YNNKEL (reference sequence). Here the CDR3 DNA reads TGTGCCAGCAGCGGGGGCAGGGATCAGCCCCAGCATTTT. Amino acid sequence: CASSGGRDQPQHF.

This rearrangement joins TRBV18 to TRBJ1-2; TRBD1 is a possible D gene (5 bases). This CDR3 has 13 residues. Germline V gene sequence: CDR1 KGHSH, CDR2 LQKENI. Trimming removed 2 bases from V and 5 bases from J, with 9 bases in between. For the CDR3, the DNA is TGTGCCAGCTCACCAGGGGCCATATATGGCTACACCTTC. Translating gives CASSPGAIYGYTF.

The chain couples TRBV7-2 to TRBJ2-7, with D tentatively TRBD2 (6 bases). The germline gives CDR1 SGHTA, CDR2 FQGNSA. The CDR3 has 12 residues. V was trimmed by 7 bases and J by 0 bases, leaving 7 bases between them. DNA of the CDR3: TGTGCCAGCACGACTAGCTCCTACGAGCAGTACTTC. This sequence encodes CASTTSSYEQYF. Using reference TRBV7-2 and TRBJ2-7 for the parts outside the CDR3, the full variable domain is GAGVSQSPSNKVTEKGKDVELRCDPISGHTALYWYRQSLGQGLEFLIYFQGNSAPDKSGLPSDRFSAERTGGSVSTLTIQRTQQEDSAVYLCASTTSSYEQYFGPGTRLTVT.

The J gene is TRBJ2-2, the V gene TRBV28; the match to TRBD1 covers 7 bases. Germline trimming cut 8 bases from V and 4 bases from J; bases unmatched to any gene: 10. Germline V gene sequence: CDR1 MDHEN, CDR2 SYDVKM. This CDR3 comprises 15 residues. The CDR3 region has the DNA TGTGCCAGCGGAACAGGGGTCAGGGGCACCGGGGAGCTGTTTTTT. It is translated as CASGTGVRGTGELFF.

This clone was seen once. The chain links TRBV7-2 to TRBJ1-5, with D maybe TRBD1 (5 bases). Germline values: CDR1 SGHTA, CDR2 FQGNSA. The V gene lost 3 bases and the J gene lost 6 bases, with 12 bases spanning the gap. The CDR3 loop spans 14 amino acids. The CDR3 loop is CASSFPGVGQPQHF. The CDR3 nucleotides read TGTGCCAGCAGCTTTCCGGGGGTGGGTCAGCCCCAGCATTTT.

This clone was detected a few times. The rearrangement joins TRBV7-2 to TRBJ2-5, with a possible D match to TRBD1 (6 bases). The CDR3 sequence is 14 residues long. Germline CDR1 reads SGHTA; CDR2 reads FQGNSA. V lost 0 bases to trimming and J lost 4 bases, with 9 bases between them. In DNA, the CDR3 is TGTGCCAGCAGCTTAGCGGGGGCCGGAGAGACCCAGTACTTC. Amino acids: CASSLAGAGETQYF.

The V call is TRBV4-3, the J call TRBJ2-7; D not certain. From germline, CDR1 is LGHNA and CDR2 YSLEER. This CDR3 region has 16 residues. Trimming left V 0 bases short and J 0 bases short, with 12 bases between. The CDR3 DNA follows: TGCGCCAGCAGCCAAGACCGAACAGAATTCTCCTACGAGCAGTACTTC. Translated: CASSQDRTEFSYEQYF.

This clone was recorded at least ten times. V gene TRBV10-2 combines with J gene TRBJ2-2; D remains ambiguous. V lost 6 bases to trimming and J lost 4 bases, with 3 bases between them. This CDR3 spans 11 amino acids. CDR1 is WSHSY and CDR2 is SAAADI in the germline V gene. The CDR3 loop reads CASRLTGELFF. CDR3 sequence (DNA): TGCGCCAGCAGACTCACCGGGGAGCTGTTTTTT.

As to this clone: The same CDR3 is also encoded by other DNA sequences in this sample. V is TRBV6-4 and J is TRBJ2-1; D gene uncertain. V was cut by 3 bases and J by 4 bases, with 7 bases left in between. Germline loops: CDR1 MRHNA, CDR2 SNTAGT. This CDR3 contains 13 residues. CDR3 nucleotide sequence: TGTGCCAGCAGTGAGACACTTTACAATGAGCAGTTCTTC. Its protein is CASSETLYNEQFF.

The V call is TRBV7-9, the J call TRBJ2-1; 7 nucleotides agree with TRBD2. CDR1 is SEHNR and CDR2 is FQNEAQ in the germline V gene (reference sequence). The V gene end was trimmed by 4 bases and the J gene end by 8 bases; junction bases not matched to a gene: 14. The CDR3 loop spans 16 amino acids. CDR3 sequence: CASSSGLKGRADEQFF. The CDR3 DNA reads TGTGCCAGCAGCTCTGGCCTTAAGGGGAGGGCCGATGAGCAGTTCTTC.

The J gene is TRBJ2-6, the V gene TRBV7-6; D is unresolved. Per germline, CDR1 SGHVS and CDR2 FNYEAQ. CDR3 size: 15 residues. The V gene lost 0 bases and the J gene lost 2 bases, with 5 bases spanning the gap. The CDR3 nucleotides read TGTGCCAGCAGCTTAGCACTTCCTGGGGCCAACGTCCTGACTTTC. It is translated as CASSLALPGANVLTF.

This chain uses TRBV19 with TRBJ1-1; perhaps TRBD1 as D (6 bases). The CDR3 contains 14 residues. Per germline, CDR1 LNHDA and CDR2 SQIVND (reference sequence). Trimming took 5 bases from V and 4 from J, leaving 14 bases between them. CDR3 sequence reads: CASSPQGGGTEAFF. CDR3 DNA sequence: TGTGCCAGTAGTCCACAGGGCGGTGGCACTGAAGCTTTCTTT.

The V gene is TRBV7-6, the J gene TRBJ2-7; TRBD1 aligns across 9 bases. Losses at the gene ends were 5 bases for V and 3 bases for J; bases not matched to a gene: 11. Germline CDR1 reads SGHVS; CDR2 reads FNYEAQ. The CDR3 spans 16 residues. As DNA, the CDR3 is TGTGCCAGCAGCCCGAGGACAGGGGCGGGGGACTACGAGCAGTACTTC. It translates to CASSPRTGAGDYEQYF.

J is TRBJ2-7 and V is TRBV18; 8 nucleotides agree with TRBD2. V lost 3 bases and J lost 3; bases outside the gene matches: 4. This CDR3 has 14 residues. CDR1 and CDR2 (germline): KGHSH, LQKENI. This CDR3 is CASSPPSGRYEQYF. The CDR3 DNA follows: TGTGCCAGCTCACCTCCTAGCGGGCGCTACGAGCAGTACTTC.

This clone was found a few times. This chain joins TRBV7-9 and TRBJ2-7; 7 bases match TRBD1. This CDR3 has 13 amino acids. Germline V gives CDR1 SEHNR, CDR2 FQNEAQ (reference sequence). V was pared by 4 bases and J by 1 base, with 1 base of the junction left unmatched. The CDR3 loop reads CASSWDRSYEQYF. The CDR3 DNA sequence: TGTGCCAGCAGCTGGGACAGATCCTACGAGCAGTACTTC.